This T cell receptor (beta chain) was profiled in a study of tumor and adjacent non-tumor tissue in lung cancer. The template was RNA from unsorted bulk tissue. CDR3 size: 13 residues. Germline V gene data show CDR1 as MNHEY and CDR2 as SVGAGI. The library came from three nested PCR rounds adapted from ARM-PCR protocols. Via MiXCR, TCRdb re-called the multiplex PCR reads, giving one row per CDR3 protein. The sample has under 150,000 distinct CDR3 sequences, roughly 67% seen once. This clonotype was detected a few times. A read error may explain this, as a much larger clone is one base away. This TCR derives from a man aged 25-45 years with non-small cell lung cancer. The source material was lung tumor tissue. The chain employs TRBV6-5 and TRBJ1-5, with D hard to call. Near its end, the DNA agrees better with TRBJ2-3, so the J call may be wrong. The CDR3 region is CASSLFSNQPQYF. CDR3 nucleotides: TGTGCCAGCAGTTTATTTAGCAATCAGCCCCAGTATTTT.